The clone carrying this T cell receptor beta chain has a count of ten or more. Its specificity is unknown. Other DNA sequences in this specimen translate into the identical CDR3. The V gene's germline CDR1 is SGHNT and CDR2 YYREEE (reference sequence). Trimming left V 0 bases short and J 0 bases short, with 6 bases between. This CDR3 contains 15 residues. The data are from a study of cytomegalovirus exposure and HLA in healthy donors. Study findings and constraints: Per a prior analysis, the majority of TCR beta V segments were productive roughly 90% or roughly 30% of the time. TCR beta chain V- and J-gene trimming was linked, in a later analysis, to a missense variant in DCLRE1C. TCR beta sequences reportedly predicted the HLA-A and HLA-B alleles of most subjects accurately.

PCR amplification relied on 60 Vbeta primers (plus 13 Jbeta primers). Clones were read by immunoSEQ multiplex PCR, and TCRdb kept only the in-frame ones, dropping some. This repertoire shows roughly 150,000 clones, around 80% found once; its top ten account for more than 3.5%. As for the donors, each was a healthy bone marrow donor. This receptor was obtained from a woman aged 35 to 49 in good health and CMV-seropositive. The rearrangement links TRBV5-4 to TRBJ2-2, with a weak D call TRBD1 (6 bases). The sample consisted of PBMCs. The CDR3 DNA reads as TGTGCCAGCAGCTTGGCAGGGGCGAACACCGGGGAGCTGTTTTTT. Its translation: CASSLAGANTGELFF.